The 13 T cell receptor beta chains below were found in one sample sequenced in a study of CD8+ T cells in alopecia areata. RNA was isolated and reverse transcribed to cDNA, the sequencing template. Only in-frame clones appear in the TCRdb table, and some are missing; sequencing was by immunoSEQ multiplex PCR. Of around 140,000 clones in the sample, approximately 50% are singletons; the top ten hold approximately 0.99%. The sample was CD4+ T cells sorted from blood, taken at week 0. These receptor sequences come from a human donor with alopecia areata.

This clone was found a few times. CDR3 amino acids: CAISEGGVSGNEQYF. The CDR3 coding sequence is TGTGCCATCAGTGAAGGTGGGGTGTCGGGAAACGAGCAGTACTTC. The rearrangement uses TRBV10-3 and TRBJ2-7, with D possibly matching TRBD2 (5 bases). CDR3 size: 15 residues. The ends were cut back, 3 bases at V and 5 bases at J, with 17 bases in the middle. In germline, CDR1 is ENHRY, CDR2 SYGVKD.

This chain connects TRBV29-1 to TRBJ2-5; the D gene is possibly TRBD2 (6 bases). Germline lookup yields CDR1 SQVTM and CDR2 ANQGSEA. The V end lost 6 bases, the J end lost 2 bases, and 10 bases lay between the germline ends. The length of the CDR3 is 12 residues. This CDR3 is CSVGLLQETQYF. The CDR3 coding sequence is TGCAGCGTAGGACTACTTCAAGAGACCCAGTACTTC.

This rearrangement joins TRBV27 to TRBJ1-1; D remains ambiguous. In germline, CDR1 is MNHEY, CDR2 SMNVEV (reference sequence). The CDR3 loop spans 13 amino acids. Trimming removed 4 bases from V and 1 base from J, with 7 bases in between. The CDR3 region is CASSSYANTEAFF. CDR3 bases: TGTGCCAGCAGTTCCTACGCGAACACTGAAGCTTTCTTT.

The chain links TRBV6-1 to TRBJ2-7, with 7 bases that match TRBD1. The V gene's germline CDR1 is MNHNS and CDR2 SASEGT. The CDR3 is 13 amino acids. The V segment lost 7 bases and the J segment 2 bases; nucleotides outside the gene matches: 5. For the CDR3, the DNA is TGTGCCAGCACCATGACAGGGACCTACGAGCAGTACTTC. It codes for CASTMTGTYEQYF.

The rearrangement uses TRBV25-1 and TRBJ1-2, with TRBD1 matching over 7 bases. The CDR3 is 14 residues long. The germline V gene encodes CDR1 MGHDK and CDR2 SYGVNS. The ends lost 4 bases at V and 2 bases at J; junction bases unmatched: 4. CDR3 nucleotide sequence: TGTGCCAGCAGTGCCCCCAGGGGGAACTATGGCTACACCTTC. It encodes CASSAPRGNYGYTF.

The chain links TRBV9 to TRBJ2-7, with a possible D match to TRBD2 (5 bases). The V and J ends lost 3 bases and 3 bases respectively, with 10 bases between them. The CDR3 is made up of 13 amino acids. The germline gives CDR1 SGDLS, CDR2 YYNGEE. Written as DNA, the CDR3 is TGTGCCAGCAGCGATGAGCGGAGCTACGAGCAGTACTTC. Translated, it gives CASSDERSYEQYF.

The chain combines TRBV7-2 with TRBJ2-1; the match to TRBD2 covers 9 bases. This CDR3 region has 15 residues. Unmatched junction bases numbered 6, after V lost 3 bases and J lost 6 bases. CDR1 is SGHTA and CDR2 is FQGNSA in the germline V gene. Here the CDR3 DNA reads TGTGCCAGCAGCTTGGGGGCTAGCGGGACCAATGAGCAGTTCTTC. It translates to CASSLGASGTNEQFF.

The chain couples TRBV29-1 to TRBJ1-1; D uncertain. The V end was cut by 6 bases, the J end by 10 bases, with 21 bases between. The CDR3 totals 13 residues. Germline assignment: CDR1 SQVTM and CDR2 ANQGSEA. CDR3 bases: TGCAGCGTCCTGATGACTCATACGGCTGGAGCTTTCTTT. Its translation is CSVLMTHTAGAFF.

The chain combines TRBV30 with TRBJ2-1, with D maybe TRBD2 (6 bases). The CDR3 is made up of 13 amino acids. Deletions cut 3 bases from V and 6 bases from J, with 12 bases between. The germline gives CDR1 GTSNPN, CDR2 SVGIG (reference sequence). For the CDR3, the DNA is TGTGCCTGGAGCGGGGGTAGGGCCAATGAGCAGTTCTTC. Protein: CAWSGGRANEQFF.

This clone was counted only a few times. This chain joins TRBV30 and TRBJ2-1; possible D gene TRBD1, 6 bases. The CDR3 sequence is 16 residues long. Germline-derived CDR1 and CDR2 are GTSNPN and SVGIG (reference sequence). V was cut by 3 bases and J by 2 bases, with 17 bases left in between. The CDR3 sequence is CAWRYPTGTPYNEQFF. The CDR3 DNA sequence: TGTGCCTGGAGGTATCCCACTGGGACACCCTACAATGAGCAGTTCTTC.

Only a few counts were recorded for this clone. J is TRBJ2-3 and V is TRBV27, with TRBD2 as a possible D gene (5 bases). V lost 6 bases to trimming and J lost 2 bases, with 6 bases between them. Per the germline V gene, CDR1 is MNHEY and CDR2 is SMNVEV (reference sequence). The CDR3 is 12 residues long. As DNA, the CDR3 is TGTGCCAGCAGGACTACCACAGATACGCAGTATTTT. Translating gives CASRTTTDTQYF.

This chain uses TRBV7-8 with TRBJ1-5; unclear D gene. The CDR3 length is 14 residues. Germline V gene lookup returns CDR1 SGHVS and CDR2 FQNEAQ. V was pared by 2 bases and J by 7 bases, with 12 bases between. As DNA, the CDR3 is TGTGCCAGCAGCTTACTGCAGAGGAACCAGCCCCAGCATTTT. This sequence encodes CASSLLQRNQPQHF.

Here the CDR3 DNA reads TGTGCCAGCAGCTTGCTTAGCTTCCTACATGAGCAGTTCTTC. Amino acids: CASSLLSFLHEQFF. The chain joins TRBV7-9 to TRBJ2-1; D ambiguous. The germline gives CDR1 SEHNR, CDR2 FQNEAQ (reference sequence). The CDR3 is 14 amino acids. Trimming stripped 3 bases from V and 8 bases from J, with 14 bases between. Full variable domain (missing parts from reference TRBV7-9 and TRBJ2-1): DTGVSQNPRHKITKRGQNVTFRCDPISEHNRLYWYRQTLGQGPEFLTYFQNEAQLEKSRLLSDRFSAERPKGSFSTLEIQRTEQGDSAMYLCASSLLSFLHEQFFGPGTRLTVL.